Given below is one T cell receptor beta chain in context. The data are from a study of blood T cell repertoires in COVID-19. Overall study context: Specimens from acute and convalescent COVID-19 originated in the United States, Italy and Spain. The analysed material was cDNA or gDNA that came from T cells, B-cell-depleted T cells, or PBMCs.

The germline gives CDR1 MDHEN, CDR2 SYDVKM. The ends lost 5 bases at V and 1 base at J; junction bases unmatched: 4. The CDR3 is 14 residues long. Original processing notes: Estimates of nucleated cell counts were drawn from the amplification of reference gene primers. Assay: immunoSEQ multiplex PCR; the TCRdb copy retains only in-frame clones and omits some. That table furnishes V, J and clone size, whereas the DNA furnished D and trimming. This table has about 130,000 clones, approximately 80% appearing once. This chain uses TRBV28 with TRBJ2-7; 8 positions match TRBD2. The source is a man in his 70s with acute or convalescent COVID-19. Sequences were obtained from peripheral blood. DNA for the CDR3: TGTGCCAGCAGTCCGGGGGGGACTTCCTACGAGCAGTACTTC. This gives the protein CASSPGGTSYEQYF. The full variable domain, in which reference TRBV28 and TRBJ2-7 provide the parts outside the CDR3, is DVKVTQSSRYLVKRTGEKVFLECVQDMDHENMFWYRQDPGLGLRLIYFSYDVKMKEKGDIPEGYSVSREKKERFSLILESASTNQTSMYLCASSPGGTSYEQYFGPGTRLTVT.